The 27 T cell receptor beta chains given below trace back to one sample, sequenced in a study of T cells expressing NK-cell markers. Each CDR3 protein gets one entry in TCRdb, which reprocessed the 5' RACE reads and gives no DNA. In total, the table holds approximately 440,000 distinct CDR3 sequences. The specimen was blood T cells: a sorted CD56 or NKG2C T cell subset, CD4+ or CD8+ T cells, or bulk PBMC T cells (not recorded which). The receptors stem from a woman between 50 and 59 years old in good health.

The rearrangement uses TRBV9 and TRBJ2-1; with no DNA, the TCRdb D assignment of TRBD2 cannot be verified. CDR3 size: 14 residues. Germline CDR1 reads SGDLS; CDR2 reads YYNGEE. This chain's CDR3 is CASTEGLAFNEQFF.

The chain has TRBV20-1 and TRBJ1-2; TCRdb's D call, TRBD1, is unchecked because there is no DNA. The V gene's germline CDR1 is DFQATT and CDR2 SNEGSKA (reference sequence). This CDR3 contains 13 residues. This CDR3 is CSARDVQGSGYTF.

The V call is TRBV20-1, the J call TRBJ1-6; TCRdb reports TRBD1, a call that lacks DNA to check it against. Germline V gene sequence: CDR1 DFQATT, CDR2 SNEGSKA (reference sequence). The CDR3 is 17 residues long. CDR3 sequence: CSATDRPLSSYNSPLHF.

The CDR3 sequence is CASSPASGSLDTGELFF. The rearrangement joins TRBV18 to TRBJ2-2; TCRdb selects TRBD2, and the lack of DNA leaves this call unchecked. The CDR3 totals 17 residues. Germline values: CDR1 KGHSH, CDR2 LQKENI.

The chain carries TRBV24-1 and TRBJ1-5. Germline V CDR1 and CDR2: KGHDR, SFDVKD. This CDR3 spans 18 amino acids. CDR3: CATRSSKPGAGKSSPQHF.

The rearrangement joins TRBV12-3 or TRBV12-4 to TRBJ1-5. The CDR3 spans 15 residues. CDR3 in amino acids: CASSDTNSPQGPQHF.

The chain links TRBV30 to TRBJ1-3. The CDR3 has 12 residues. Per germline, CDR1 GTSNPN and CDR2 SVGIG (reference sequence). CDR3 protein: CAWERSGNTIYF.

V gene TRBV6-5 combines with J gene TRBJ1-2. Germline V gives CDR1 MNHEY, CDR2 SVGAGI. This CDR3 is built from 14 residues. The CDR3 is CASSLWQSSYGYTF.

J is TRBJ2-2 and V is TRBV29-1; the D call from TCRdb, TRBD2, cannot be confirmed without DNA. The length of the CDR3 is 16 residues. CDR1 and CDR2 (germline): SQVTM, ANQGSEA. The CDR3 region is CSVPAGGPWDTGELFF.

CDR3 region: CSARGDRAYEQYF. The rearrangement joins TRBV20-1 to TRBJ2-7; TCRdb reports TRBD1, a call that lacks DNA to check it against. The CDR3 has 13 amino acids. Germline values: CDR1 DFQATT, CDR2 SNEGSKA (reference sequence).

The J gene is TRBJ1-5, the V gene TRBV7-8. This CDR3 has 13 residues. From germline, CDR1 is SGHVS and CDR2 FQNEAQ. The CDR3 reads CASSLVGSTPQHF.

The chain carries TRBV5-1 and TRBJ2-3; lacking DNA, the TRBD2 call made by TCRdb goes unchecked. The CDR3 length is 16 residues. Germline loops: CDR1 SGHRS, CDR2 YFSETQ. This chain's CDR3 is CASSLEGSGRWDTQYF.

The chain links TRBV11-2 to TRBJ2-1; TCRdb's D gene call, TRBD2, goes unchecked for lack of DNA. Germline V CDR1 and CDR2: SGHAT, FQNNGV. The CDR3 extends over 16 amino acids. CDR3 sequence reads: CASSLVGLAGVHEQFF.

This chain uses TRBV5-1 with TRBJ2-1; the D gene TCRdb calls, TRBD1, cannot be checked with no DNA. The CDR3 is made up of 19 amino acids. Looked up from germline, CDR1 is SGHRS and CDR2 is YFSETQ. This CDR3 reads CASSFGLAAFPGSYNEQFF.

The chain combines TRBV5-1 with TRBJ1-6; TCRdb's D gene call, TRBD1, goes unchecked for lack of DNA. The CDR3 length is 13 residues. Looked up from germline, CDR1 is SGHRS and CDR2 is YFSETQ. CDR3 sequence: CASSLGGDSPLHF.

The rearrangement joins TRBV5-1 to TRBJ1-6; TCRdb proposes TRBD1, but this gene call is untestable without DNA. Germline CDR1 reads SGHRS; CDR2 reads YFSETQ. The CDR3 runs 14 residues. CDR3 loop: CASTYDRGLSPLHF.

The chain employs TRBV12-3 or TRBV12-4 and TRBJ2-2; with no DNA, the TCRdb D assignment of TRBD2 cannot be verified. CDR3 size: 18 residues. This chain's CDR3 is CASSLPRLAGGSTGELFF.

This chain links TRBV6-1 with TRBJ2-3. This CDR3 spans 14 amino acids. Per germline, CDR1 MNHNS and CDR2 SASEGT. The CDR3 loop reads CASRRGSSTDTQYF.

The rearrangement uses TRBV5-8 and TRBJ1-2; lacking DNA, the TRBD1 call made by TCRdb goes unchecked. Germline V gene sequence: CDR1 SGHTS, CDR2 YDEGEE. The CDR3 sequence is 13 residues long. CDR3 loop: CASSSGLGYGYTF.

The CDR3: CAWSRAANTEAFF. The V and J genes are TRBV30 and TRBJ1-1. Germline CDR1 reads GTSNPN; CDR2 reads SVGIG (reference sequence). The CDR3 runs 13 residues. The full variable domain, in which reference TRBV30 and TRBJ1-1 provide the parts outside the CDR3, is SQTIHQWPATLVQPVGSPLSLECTVEGTSNPNLYWYRQAAGRGLQLLFYSVGIGQISSEVPQNLSASRPQDRQFILSSKKLLLSDSGFYLCAWSRAANTEAFFGQGTRLTVV.

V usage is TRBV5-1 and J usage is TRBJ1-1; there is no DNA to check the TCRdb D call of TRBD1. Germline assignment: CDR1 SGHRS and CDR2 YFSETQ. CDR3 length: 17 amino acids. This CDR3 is CASSPWTGSLDNTEAFF.

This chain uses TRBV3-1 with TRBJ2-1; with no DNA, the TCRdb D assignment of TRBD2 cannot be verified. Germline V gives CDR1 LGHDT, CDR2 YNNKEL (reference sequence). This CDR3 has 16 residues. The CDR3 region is CASSQGLAGRGDEQFF.

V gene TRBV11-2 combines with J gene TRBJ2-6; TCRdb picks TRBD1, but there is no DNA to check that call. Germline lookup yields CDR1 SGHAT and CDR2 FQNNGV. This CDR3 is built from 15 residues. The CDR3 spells CASSLDRAGANVLTF.

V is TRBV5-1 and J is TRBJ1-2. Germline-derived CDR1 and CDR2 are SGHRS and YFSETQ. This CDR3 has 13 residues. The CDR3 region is CASSFEPTYGYTF.

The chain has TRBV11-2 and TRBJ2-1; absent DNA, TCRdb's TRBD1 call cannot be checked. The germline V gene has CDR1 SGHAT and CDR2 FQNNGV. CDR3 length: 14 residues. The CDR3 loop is CASSLPLKDNEQFF.

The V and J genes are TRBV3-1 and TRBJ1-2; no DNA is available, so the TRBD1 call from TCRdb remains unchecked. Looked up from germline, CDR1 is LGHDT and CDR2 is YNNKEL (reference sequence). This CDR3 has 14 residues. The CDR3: CASSPRQGENGYTF.

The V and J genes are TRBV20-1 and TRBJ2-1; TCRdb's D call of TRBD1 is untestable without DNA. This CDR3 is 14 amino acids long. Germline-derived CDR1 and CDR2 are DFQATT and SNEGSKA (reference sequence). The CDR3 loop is CSANRVGDWNEQFF.